This passage covers 7 T cell receptor beta chains from one sample sequenced in a study of cytomegalovirus exposure and HLA in healthy donors. The PCR ran on 60 Vbeta and 13 Jbeta primers. Method: immunoSEQ multiplex PCR; TCRdb's copy keeps in-frame clones and lacks some. This table holds over 150,000 clones, roughly 67% found once. The sample taken for sequencing was PBMCs. All receptors come from a young woman in good health and CMV-seropositive.

V usage is TRBV7-8 and J usage is TRBJ2-7; tentative D call: TRBD1 (5 bases). The germline V and J ends were trimmed by 1 base and 4 bases, with 11 bases remaining between them. CDR3 length equals 14 residues. Germline CDR1 and CDR2: SGHVS and FQNEAQ. CDR3 nucleotide sequence: TGTGCCAGCAGCTTAGTAGGGGTTGTTTACGAGCAGTACTTC. Translation: CASSLVGVVYEQYF.

The chain uses TRBV18 and TRBJ1-1; 7 bases agree with TRBD1. Looked up from germline, CDR1 is KGHSH and CDR2 is LQKENI. V was pared by 3 bases and J by 0 bases, with 7 bases of the junction left unmatched. The CDR3 consists of 16 residues. CDR3 sequence (DNA): TGTGCCAGCTCACCGGCAGGGGGGAACATGAACACTGAAGCTTTCTTT. Translated: CASSPAGGNMNTEAFF.

A note on this clone: The same CDR3 can be traced to other DNA sequences in this sample. The chain links TRBV29-1 to TRBJ1-1; 7 bases are shared with TRBD1. Trimming removed 5 bases from V and 3 bases from J; junction bases left unmatched: 6. The CDR3 loop spans 13 amino acids. CDR1 SQVTM and CDR2 ANQGSEA come from the germline V gene. This CDR3 is CSVKRGRDTEAFF. The CDR3 DNA follows: TGCAGCGTTAAAAGGGGGCGGGACACTGAAGCTTTCTTT.

The V and J genes are TRBV9 and TRBJ1-6; TRBD1 is a possible D gene (6 bases). The CDR3 loop spans 15 amino acids. Germline CDR1 and CDR2: SGDLS and YYNGEE. Trimming removed 0 bases from V and 7 bases from J, with 11 bases in between. This chain's CDR3 is CASSVGGGANSPLHF. In DNA form, the CDR3 reads TGTGCCAGCAGCGTAGGAGGGGGAGCAAATTCACCCCTCCACTTT.

This clone has more than one count but fewer than ten. The chain links TRBV12-5 to TRBJ2-1, with 8 bases matching TRBD2. Germline V CDR1 and CDR2: LGHNT, FRNRAP. This CDR3 contains 18 residues. J was trimmed by 7 bases and V by 2 bases; bases with no gene match: 16. In DNA form, the CDR3 reads TGTGCTAGTGGTTTGTTACGGGGGGGCCTCCCCGGTCTAAATGAGCAGTTCTTC. This translates into CASGLLRGGLPGLNEQFF. The entire variable domain, with the rest obtained from reference TRBV12-5 and TRBJ2-1, is as follows: DARVTQTPRHKVTEMGQEVTMRCQPILGHNTVFWYRQTMMQGLELLAYFRNRAPLDDSGMPKDRFSAEMPDATLATLKIQPSEPRDSAVYFCASGLLRGGLPGLNEQFFGPGTRLTVL.

V is TRBV4-1 and J is TRBJ1-6; 7 nucleotides line up with TRBD1. The CDR3 covers 15 residues. The V gene's germline CDR1 is MGHRA and CDR2 YSYEKL. V gave up 1 base and J gave up 7 bases; unmatched junction bases: 4. Here the CDR3 reads CASSQATGANSPLHF. For the CDR3, the DNA is TGCGCCAGCAGCCAAGCTACAGGGGCCAATTCACCCCTCCACTTT.

V and J are TRBV7-2 and TRBJ2-5; TRBD1 aligns across 9 bases. This CDR3 is built from 16 residues. V was clipped by 5 bases and J by 4 bases; unmatched bases: 11. In germline, CDR1 is SGHTA, CDR2 FQGNSA. The CDR3 region is CASSPATGGSRETQYF. CDR3 nucleotides: TGTGCCAGCAGCCCAGCGACAGGGGGGTCGAGAGAGACCCAGTACTTC.